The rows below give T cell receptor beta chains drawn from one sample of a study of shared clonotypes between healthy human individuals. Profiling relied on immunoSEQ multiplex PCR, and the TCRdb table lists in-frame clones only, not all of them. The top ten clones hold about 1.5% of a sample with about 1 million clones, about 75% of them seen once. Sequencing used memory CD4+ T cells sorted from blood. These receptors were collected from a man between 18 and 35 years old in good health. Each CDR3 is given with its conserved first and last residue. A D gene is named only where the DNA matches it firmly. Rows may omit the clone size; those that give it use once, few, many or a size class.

CASSLVGGPGANVLTF	TGTGCCAGCAGCTTAGTGGGAGGCCCTGGGGCCAACGTCCTGACTTTC	NA	TRBJ2-6	NA	TRBV7-2
CASSHRDRDTEAFF	TGTGCCAGCAGTCATCGGGACAGGGACACTGAAGCTTTCTTT	TRBD1	TRBJ1-1	NA	TRBV11-3
CASSLTGRAYNEQFF	TGTGCCAGCAGCTTAACGGGGAGGGCCTACAATGAGCAGTTCTTC	TRBD2	TRBJ2-1	once	TRBV5-6
CASSQVAGAFNEQFF	TGTGCCAGCAGCCAAGTAGCGGGGGCGTTCAATGAGCAGTTCTTC	TRBD2	TRBJ2-1	NA	TRBV4-2
CASSPGQGAIYEQYF	TGCGCCAGCAGCCCAGGACAGGGGGCAATTTACGAGCAGTACTTC	TRBD1	TRBJ2-7	NA	TRBV4-1
CASNYPGLAYGYTF	TGTGCCAGCAATTACCCGGGACTGGCTTATGGCTACACCTTC	NA	TRBJ1-2	many	TRBV2
CASSVDQTGGTQYF	TGTGCCAGCAGCGTAGACCAGACCGGGGGGACCCAGTACTTC	NA	TRBJ2-5	NA	TRBV9
CASSLAGGRNTEAFF	TGTGCCAGCAGCTTAGCGGGGGGCCGGAACACTGAAGCTTTCTTT	NA	TRBJ1-1	NA	TRBV11-3
CATPGAERTGELFF	TGTGCCACCCCCGGGGCAGAAAGGACCGGGGAGCTGTTTTTT	NA	TRBJ2-2	NA	TRBV6-1
CASSWGTGTADNEQFF	TGTGCCAGCAGCTGGGGCACCGGGACAGCGGACAATGAGCAGTTCTTC	TRBD1	TRBJ2-1	few	TRBV11-3
CSVEGRGFVGNTIYF	TGCAGCGTTGAGGGCAGGGGGTTCGTTGGAAACACCATATATTTT	TRBD1	TRBJ1-3	NA	TRBV29-1
CASSGGPGEQYF	TGTGCCAGCAGCGGGGGGCCGGGCGAGCAGTACTTC	NA	TRBJ2-7	few	TRBV2
CASSQGQGTGETQYF	TGCGCCAGCAGCCAGGGGCAGGGGACTGGGGAGACCCAGTACTTC	NA	TRBJ2-5	once	TRBV5-1
CASSETSGRKNEQFF	TGCGCCAGCAGCGAGACTAGCGGGAGGAAAAATGAGCAGTTCTTC	TRBD2	TRBJ2-1	NA	TRBV5-1
CASERDGNGYTF	TGTGCCAGCGAGAGGGACGGGAATGGCTACACCTTC	NA	TRBJ1-2	NA	TRBV6-6
CASSLESDSSYGYTF	TGTGCCAGCAGCTTGGAGTCCGACTCGAGCTATGGCTACACCTTC	NA	TRBJ1-2	NA	TRBV5-4
CSGSGGGEQYF	TGCAGTGGTAGCGGAGGGGGCGAGCAGTACTTC	NA	TRBJ2-7	NA	TRBV20-1
CASSTKSGVPETQYF	TGTGCCAGCAGCACCAAAAGCGGAGTGCCAGAGACCCAGTACTTC	NA	TRBJ2-5	NA	TRBV11-2
CAISPGDQVYQPQHF	TGTGCCATCAGTCCGGGGGACCAAGTATATCAGCCCCAGCATTTT	NA	TRBJ1-5	NA	TRBV10-3
CASSSQRRGGTQETQYF	TGTGCCAGCAGTTCTCAGCGACGCGGGGGTACCCAAGAGACCCAGTACTTC	TRBD2	TRBJ2-5	NA	TRBV28
CASSLDLNTEAFF	TGCGCCAGCAGCCTCGATTTGAACACTGAAGCTTTCTTT	NA	TRBJ1-1	NA	TRBV5-1
CASSLRTGLVQETQYF	TGTGCCAGCTCACTCCGAACGGGACTTGTACAAGAGACCCAGTACTTC	NA	TRBJ2-5	NA	TRBV18
CASRDRRQGGTEAFF	TGTGCCAGCAGGGATCGACGACAGGGGGGGACTGAAGCTTTCTTT	TRBD1	TRBJ1-1	NA	TRBV6-1
CATRDRGRLEQYF	TGTGCCACCAGGGACAGGGGGAGGCTCGAGCAGTACTTC	TRBD1	TRBJ2-7	NA	TRBV19
CASSPPPGNTEAFF	TGTGCCAGCAGCCCCCCCCCAGGAAACACTGAAGCTTTCTTT	NA	TRBJ1-1	NA	TRBV7-2
CASSLAGSGVGNTIYF	TGTGCCAGCAGCTTAGCGGGAAGCGGCGTTGGAAACACCATATATTTT	NA	TRBJ1-3	NA	TRBV7-2
CASSTGTQTGELFF	TGTGCCAGTAGTACCGGGACGCAAACCGGGGAGCTGTTTTTT	NA	TRBJ2-2	NA	TRBV19
CASSSPGGVDYEQYF	TGTGCCAGCAGCTCCCCCGGAGGAGTAGACTACGAGCAGTACTTC	NA	TRBJ2-7	NA	TRBV11-1
CASSPGREFSGNTIYF	TGCGCCAGCAGCCCTGGGAGGGAATTCTCTGGAAACACCATATATTTT	NA	TRBJ1-3	NA	TRBV4-1
CASSQDPSGRRQAYNEQFF	TGCGCCAGCAGCCAAGACCCTAGCGGGAGACGACAAGCCTACAATGAGCAGTTCTTC	TRBD2	TRBJ2-1	NA	TRBV4-1
CASSALGGGSYEQYF	TGTGCCAGCAGTGCCCTAGGAGGGGGCAGCTACGAGCAGTACTTC	NA	TRBJ2-7	NA	TRBV6-1
CASSLDRAGSEAFF	TGCGCCAGCAGCTTGGACAGGGCTGGGTCAGAAGCTTTCTTT	NA	TRBJ1-1	NA	TRBV5-1
CASTQGGELFF	TGTGCCAGCACCCAGGGCGGGGAGCTGTTTTTT	NA	TRBJ2-2	NA	TRBV2
CACRGSGNTIYF	TGTGCCTGCCGGGGTTCGGGAAACACCATATATTTT	NA	TRBJ1-3	NA	TRBV30
CASSPKVLFGEQFF	TGTGCCAGCAGCCCTAAGGTATTATTTGGTGAGCAGTTCTTC	NA	TRBJ2-1	NA	TRBV27
CASSLGQSGGYEQYF	TGTGCCAGCAGCTTAGGTCAGTCGGGTGGTTACGAGCAGTACTTC	NA	TRBJ2-7	NA	TRBV7-8
CASSPETASYEQYF	TGTGCCAGCAGCCCAGAGACAGCCTCCTACGAGCAGTACTTC	NA	TRBJ2-7	many	TRBV14
CASTEAGNTIYF	TGTGCCAGCACAGAAGCTGGAAACACCATATATTTT	NA	TRBJ1-3	NA	TRBV6-1
CASSFLEDTQYF	TGTGCCAGCAGCTTCCTAGAGGATACGCAGTATTTT	NA	TRBJ2-3	NA	TRBV11-2
CASSPEVSFNSPLHF	TGTGCCAGCTCACCAGAGGTTTCTTTTAATTCACCCCTCCACTTT	NA	TRBJ1-6	NA	TRBV18
CASSAPGAGNTIYF	TGTGCCAGTAGTGCCCCGGGCGCTGGAAACACCATATATTTT	NA	TRBJ1-3	once	TRBV19
CASSMTGTTNEKLFF	TGTGCCAGCAGCATGACCGGGACAACTAATGAAAAACTGTTTTTT	NA	TRBJ1-4	NA	TRBV21-1
CASSFQQGAGTYEQYF	TGTGCCAGCAGCTTCCAACAGGGGGCGGGAACCTACGAGCAGTACTTC	TRBD1	TRBJ2-7	few	TRBV5-5
CASSPIRDRGLNQPQHF	TGTGCCAGCAGTCCCATCCGGGACCGAGGACTCAATCAGCCCCAGCATTTT	NA	TRBJ1-5	once	TRBV28
CSVEPTVNYGYTF	TGCAGCGTTGAGCCTACCGTTAACTATGGCTACACCTTC	NA	TRBJ1-2	NA	TRBV29-1
CASRTQTGLTDTQYF	TGTGCCAGCAGAACACAAACAGGGTTGACAGATACGCAGTATTTT	NA	TRBJ2-3	once	TRBV2
CASNRRAEAFF	TGTGCCAGCAACCGTAGAGCTGAAGCTTTCTTT	NA	TRBJ1-1	NA	TRBV28
CASSEGTASSYEQYF	TGTGCCAGCAGTGAAGGGACAGCCTCCTCCTACGAGCAGTACTTC	NA	TRBJ2-7	NA	TRBV6-1
CASSPGRPGELFF	TGTGCCAGCAGCCCAGGAAGGCCCGGGGAGCTGTTTTTT	NA	TRBJ2-2	NA	TRBV7-2
CASSPGTGNGEKLFF	TGTGCCAGCTCACCCGGGACAGGGAACGGTGAAAAACTGTTTTTT	TRBD1	TRBJ1-4	NA	TRBV18
CASRFGTGGSGANVLTF	TGTGCCAGCAGATTCGGGACAGGGGGCTCTGGGGCCAACGTCCTGACTTTC	TRBD1	TRBJ2-6	NA	TRBV27